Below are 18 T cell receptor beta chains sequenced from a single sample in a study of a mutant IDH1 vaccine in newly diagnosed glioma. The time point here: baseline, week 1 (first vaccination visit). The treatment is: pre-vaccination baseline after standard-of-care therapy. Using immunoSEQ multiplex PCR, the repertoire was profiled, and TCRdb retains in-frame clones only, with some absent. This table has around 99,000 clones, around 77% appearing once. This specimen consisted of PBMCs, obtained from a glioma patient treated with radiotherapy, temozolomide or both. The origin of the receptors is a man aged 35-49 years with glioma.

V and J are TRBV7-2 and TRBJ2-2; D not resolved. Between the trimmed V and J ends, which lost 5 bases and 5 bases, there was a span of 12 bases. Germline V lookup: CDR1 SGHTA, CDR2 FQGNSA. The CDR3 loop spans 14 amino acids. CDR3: CASSRPRMTGELFF. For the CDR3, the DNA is TGTGCCAGCAGCCGCCCCCGTATGACCGGGGAGCTGTTTTTT.

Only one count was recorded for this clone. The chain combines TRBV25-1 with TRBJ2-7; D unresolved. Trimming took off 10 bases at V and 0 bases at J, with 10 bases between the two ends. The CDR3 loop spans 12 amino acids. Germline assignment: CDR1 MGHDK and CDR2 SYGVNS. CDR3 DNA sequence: TGTGCCACCGCCTTAGGCTCCTACGAGCAGTACTTC. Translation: CATALGSYEQYF.

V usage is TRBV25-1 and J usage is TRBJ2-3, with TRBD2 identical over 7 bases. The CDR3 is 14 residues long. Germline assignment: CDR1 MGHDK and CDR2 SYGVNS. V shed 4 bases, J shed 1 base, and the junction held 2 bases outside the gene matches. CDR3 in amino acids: CASSVAGGTDTQYF. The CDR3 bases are TGTGCCAGCAGTGTGGCGGGGGGCACAGATACGCAGTATTTT.

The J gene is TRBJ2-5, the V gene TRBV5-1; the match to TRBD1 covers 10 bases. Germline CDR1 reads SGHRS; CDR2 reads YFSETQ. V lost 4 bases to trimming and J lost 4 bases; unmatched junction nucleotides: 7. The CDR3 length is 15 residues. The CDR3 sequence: CASSPWGQGRETQYF. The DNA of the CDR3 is TGCGCCAGCAGCCCCTGGGGACAGGGGAGAGAGACCCAGTACTTC.

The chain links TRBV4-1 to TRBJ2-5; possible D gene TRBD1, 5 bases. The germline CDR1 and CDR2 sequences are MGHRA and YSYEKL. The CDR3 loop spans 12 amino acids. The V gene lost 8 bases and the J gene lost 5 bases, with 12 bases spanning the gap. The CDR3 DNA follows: TGCGCCAGCGGGTGGGGCCATGAGACCCAGTACTTC. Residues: CASGWGHETQYF.

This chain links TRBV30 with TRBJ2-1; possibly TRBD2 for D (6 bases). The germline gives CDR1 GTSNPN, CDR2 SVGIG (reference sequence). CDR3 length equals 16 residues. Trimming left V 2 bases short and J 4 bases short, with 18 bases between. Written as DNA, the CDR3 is TGTGCCTGGAGTAAGGTTGTTTCTAGCGTTTACAATGAGCAGTTCTTC. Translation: CAWSKVVSSVYNEQFF. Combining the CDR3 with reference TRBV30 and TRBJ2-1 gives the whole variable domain SQTIHQWPATLVQPVGSPLSLECTVEGTSNPNLYWYRQAAGRGLQLLFYSVGIGQISSEVPQNLSASRPQDRQFILSSKKLLLSDSGFYLCAWSKVVSSVYNEQFFGPGTRLTVL.

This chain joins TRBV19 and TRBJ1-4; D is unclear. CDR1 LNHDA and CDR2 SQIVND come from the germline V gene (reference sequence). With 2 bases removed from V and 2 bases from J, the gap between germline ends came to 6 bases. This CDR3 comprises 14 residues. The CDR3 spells CASSITITNEKLFF. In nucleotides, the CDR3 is TGTGCCAGTAGTATAACCATTACTAATGAAAAACTGTTTTTT. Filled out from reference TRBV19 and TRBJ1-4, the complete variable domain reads DGGITQSPKYLFRKEGQNVTLSCEQNLNHDAMYWYRQDPGQGLRLIYYSQIVNDFQKGDIAEGYSVSREKKESFPLTVTSAQKNPTAFYLCASSITITNEKLFFGSGTQLSVL.

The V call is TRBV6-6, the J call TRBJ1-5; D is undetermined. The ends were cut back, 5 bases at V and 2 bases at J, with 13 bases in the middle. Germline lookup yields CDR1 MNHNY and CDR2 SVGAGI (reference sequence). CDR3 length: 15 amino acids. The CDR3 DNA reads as TGTGCCAGCAGTGCAGGCGGGGAAGGCAATCAGCCCCAGCATTTT. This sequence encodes CASSAGGEGNQPQHF.

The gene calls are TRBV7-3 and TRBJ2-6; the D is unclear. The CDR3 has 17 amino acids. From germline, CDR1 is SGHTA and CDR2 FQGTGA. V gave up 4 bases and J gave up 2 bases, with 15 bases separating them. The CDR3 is CASSYGPYPTGANVLTF. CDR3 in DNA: TGTGCCAGCAGCTATGGGCCATATCCCACTGGGGCCAACGTCCTGACTTTC.

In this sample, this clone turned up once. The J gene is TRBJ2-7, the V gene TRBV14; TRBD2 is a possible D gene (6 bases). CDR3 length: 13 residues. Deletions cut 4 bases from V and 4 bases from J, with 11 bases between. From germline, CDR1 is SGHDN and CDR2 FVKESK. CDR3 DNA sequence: TGTGCCAGCAGCCGGAGGGGCGTTTACGAGCAGTACTTC. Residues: CASSRRGVYEQYF. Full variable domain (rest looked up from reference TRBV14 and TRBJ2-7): EAGVTQFPSHSVIEKGQTVTLRCDPISGHDNLYWYRRVMGKEIKFLLHFVKESKQDESGMPNNRFLAERTGGTYSTLKVQPAELEDSGVYFCASSRRGVYEQYFGPGTRLTVT.

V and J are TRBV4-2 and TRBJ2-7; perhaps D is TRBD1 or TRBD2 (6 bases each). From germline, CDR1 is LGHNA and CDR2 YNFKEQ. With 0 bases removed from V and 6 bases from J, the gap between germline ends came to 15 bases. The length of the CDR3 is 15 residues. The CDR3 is CASSQEGGLYGEQYF. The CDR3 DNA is TGTGCCAGCAGCCAAGAGGGGGGCCTTTACGGCGAGCAGTACTTC.

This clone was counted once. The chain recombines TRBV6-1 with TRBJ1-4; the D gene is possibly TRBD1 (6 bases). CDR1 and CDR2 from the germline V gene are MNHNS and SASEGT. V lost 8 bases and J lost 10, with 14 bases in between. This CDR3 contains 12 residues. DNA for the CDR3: TGTGCCAGCCAACAGGGTATTGGAAAACTGTTTTTT. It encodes CASQQGIGKLFF.

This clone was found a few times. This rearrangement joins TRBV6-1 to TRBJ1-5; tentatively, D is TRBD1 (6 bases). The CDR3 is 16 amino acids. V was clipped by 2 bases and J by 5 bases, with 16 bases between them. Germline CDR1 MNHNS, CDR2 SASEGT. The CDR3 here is CASSEPGRGKHQPQHF. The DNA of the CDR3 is TGTGCCAGCAGTGAACCTGGCAGGGGCAAACATCAGCCCCAGCATTTT.

For the CDR3, the DNA is TGCGCCAGCAGCCAAGCGGGAGGGGCACGCACAGATACGCAGTATTTT. Its translation: CASSQAGGARTDTQYF. The gene calls are TRBV4-1 and TRBJ2-3, with TRBD2 identical over 8 bases. Germline CDR1 is MGHRA and CDR2 is YSYEKL. The trim removed 1 base at V and 1 base at J, leaving 4 bases unmatched. This CDR3 spans 16 amino acids.

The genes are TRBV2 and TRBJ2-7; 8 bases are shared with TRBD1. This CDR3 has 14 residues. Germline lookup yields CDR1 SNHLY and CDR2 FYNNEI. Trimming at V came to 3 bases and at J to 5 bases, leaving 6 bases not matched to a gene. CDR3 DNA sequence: TGTGCCAGCAGTGACAGGGGGCAGGAGGACGAGCAGTACTTC. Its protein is CASSDRGQEDEQYF.

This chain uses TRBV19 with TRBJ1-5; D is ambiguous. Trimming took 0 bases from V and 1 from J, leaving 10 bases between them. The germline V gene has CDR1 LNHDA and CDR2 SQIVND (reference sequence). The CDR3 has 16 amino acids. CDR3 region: CASSIDSVKSNQPQHF. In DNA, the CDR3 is TGTGCCAGTAGTATAGATTCAGTAAAAAGCAATCAGCCCCAGCATTTT.

CDR3 loop: CASKVAETQYF. DNA for the CDR3: TGTGCCAGCAAGGTTGCCGAGACCCAGTACTTC. The rearrangement uses TRBV25-1 and TRBJ2-5; D call uncertain. Trimming took off 7 bases at V and 5 bases at J, with 8 bases between the two ends. This CDR3 spans 11 amino acids. Per germline, CDR1 MGHDK and CDR2 SYGVNS.

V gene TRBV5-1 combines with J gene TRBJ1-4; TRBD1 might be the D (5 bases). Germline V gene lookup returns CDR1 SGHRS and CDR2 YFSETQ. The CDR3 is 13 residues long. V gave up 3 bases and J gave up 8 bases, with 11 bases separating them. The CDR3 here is CASSSTGGEKLFF. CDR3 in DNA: TGCGCCAGCAGCTCCACCGGGGGGGAAAAACTGTTTTTT.